This TCR beta chain was profiled in a study of CD8 T cells in Susac syndrome. As for the study in general: When blood was collected, patients with Susac syndrome were therapy-naive, were taking corticosteroids, or were receiving intravenous immunoglobulin alone. Overall study findings and caveats: Individuals included in the TCR sequencing and HLA analysis were acknowledged by the study to be relatively few in number.

TCR beta sequences were obtained from blood CD8+ and CD4+ T cells. CDR3 length: 15 residues. CDR1 and CDR2 from the germline V gene are MDHEN and SYDVKM. V lost 7 bases and J lost 5, with 20 bases in between. Random hexamers served to reverse transcribe about 0.5 to 1 ug RNA. An immunoSEQ multiplex PCR generated amplified TCR beta CDR3 products spanning 54 Vbeta and 13 Jbeta. MiXCR was run by TCRdb on the immunoSEQ multiplex PCR reads, yielding one entry per CDR3 protein. Of around 200,000 distinct CDR3 sequences detected, 90% to 97% appear once; the ten largest clones hold roughly 0.098%. Concerning this clonotype: The antigen remains unidentified.

This chain uses TRBV28 with TRBJ2-5, with D perhaps matching TRBD1 (5 bases). The sequenced sample consisted of CD4+ T cells from PBMCs. The TCR was taken from a human donor with Susac syndrome. The CDR3 region is CASNPTKGLRETQYF. CDR3 nucleotide sequence: TGTGCCAGCAACCCGACGAAGGGGTTGAGGGAGACCCAGTACTTC. The entire variable domain, with the rest obtained from reference TRBV28 and TRBJ2-5, is as follows: DVKVTQSSRYLVKRTGEKVFLECVQDMDHENMFWYRQDPGLGLRLIYFSYDVKMKEKGDIPEGYSVSREKKERFSLILESASTNQTSMYLCASNPTKGLRETQYFGPGTRLLVL.